The rows below give T cell receptor beta chains drawn from one sample of a study of Graves' ophthalmopathy and Graves' hyperthyroidism. TCRdb recomputed calls from the multiplex PCR reads with MiXCR, one row per CDR3 protein. The repertoire includes 650,000 to 900,000 distinct CDR3 sequences, 40% of them detected once, and about 40% sits in the top ten. The sequenced sample consisted of peripheral blood. These TCRs come from an adult man with Graves' ophthalmopathy. The CDR3 runs from the conserved cysteine through the conserved F or W. The D gene is left open where the match is weak. The listing skips clone size in some rows; elsewhere it reads once, few, many or a size class.

J gene | D gene | clone size | V gene | CDR3 DNA | CDR3 protein
TRBJ2-5 | TRBD2 | - | TRBV20-1 | TGCAGTGCTACTTCCGCTAGCGGGGGCAGGCTAGAGACCCAGTACTTC | CSATSASGGRLETQYF
TRBJ2-2 | - | many | TRBV2 | TGTGCCAGCAGGGTTTACACCGGGGAGCTGTTTTTT | CASRVYTGELFF
TRBJ1-2 | - | - | TRBV4-3 | TGCGCCAGCAGCCAAAATTTACAGTATGGCTACACCTTC | CASSQNLQYGYTF
TRBJ1-6 | - | many | TRBV29-1 | TGCAGCGTTTCCGCCGGACGGTATAATTCACCCCTCCACTTT | CSVSAGRYNSPLHF
TRBJ1-1 | - | - | TRBV14 | TGTGCCAGCAGCCAAGATAAGGTCAGGACGGAGGCTGCTTTCTTT | CASSQDKVRTEAAFF
TRBJ1-1 | TRBD1 | few | TRBV9 | TGTGCCAGCAGCGGACAAGGGGGCGCAGGGACTGAAGCTTTCTTT | CASSGQGGAGTEAFF
TRBJ2-3 | - | - | TRBV29-1 | TGCAGCGTTGAAGGGGAAGGGGCCACAGATACGCAGTATTTT | CSVEGEGATDTQYF
TRBJ2-5 | TRBD1 | - | TRBV12-3/TRBV12-4 | TGTGCCAGTAGACAGGGGGTTCCTCAAGAGACCCAGTACTTC | CASRQGVPQETQYF
TRBJ1-5 | - | few | TRBV24-1 | TGTGCCAGCAGTGGTGGATATGGGAATCAGCCCCAGCATTTT | CASSGGYGNQPQHF
TRBJ1-1 | TRBD1 | few | TRBV19 | TGTGCCAGTGTACCGGGACAGGGGGGTCGGTCCTTTGGAGCTTTCTTT | CASVPGQGGRSFGAFF
TRBJ2-1 | TRBD2 | - | TRBV7-2 | TGTGCCAGCAGCTTTCCGGGACTAGCGGGAGTTAATGAGCAGTTCTTC | CASSFPGLAGVNEQFF
TRBJ1-4 | TRBD1 | - | TRBV29-1 | TGCAGCGGGTATGGGACAGGGGTAAATGAAAAACTGTTTTTT | CSGYGTGVNEKLFF
TRBJ1-1 | - | few | TRBV12-3/TRBV12-4 | TGTGCCAGCAGCCTCCTTAAGGGGGACACTGAAGCTTTCTTT | CASSLLKGDTEAFF
TRBJ2-7 | - | - | TRBV6-4 | TGTGCCAGTAGCAGGGCCCGGGGGGAGCAGTACTTC | CASSRARGEQYF
TRBJ1-1 | - | few | TRBV19 | TGTGCCAGTAGTATTCTGAGGGGGACCGAAGCTTTCTTT | CASSILRGTEAFF
TRBJ2-7 | TRBD2 | - | TRBV24-1 | TGTGCCACCAGTGGTAATATAGCGGGGGGACCCTACGAGCAGTACTTC | CATSGNIAGGPYEQYF
TRBJ1-2 | - | many | TRBV7-9 | TGTGCCAGCAGCGAACAACCCCCCGGCCTGCCATTC | CASSEQPPGLPF
TRBJ2-7 | - | few | TRBV2 | TGTGCCAGCAAAAGGGTCTCCTACGAGCAGTACTTC | CASKRVSYEQYF